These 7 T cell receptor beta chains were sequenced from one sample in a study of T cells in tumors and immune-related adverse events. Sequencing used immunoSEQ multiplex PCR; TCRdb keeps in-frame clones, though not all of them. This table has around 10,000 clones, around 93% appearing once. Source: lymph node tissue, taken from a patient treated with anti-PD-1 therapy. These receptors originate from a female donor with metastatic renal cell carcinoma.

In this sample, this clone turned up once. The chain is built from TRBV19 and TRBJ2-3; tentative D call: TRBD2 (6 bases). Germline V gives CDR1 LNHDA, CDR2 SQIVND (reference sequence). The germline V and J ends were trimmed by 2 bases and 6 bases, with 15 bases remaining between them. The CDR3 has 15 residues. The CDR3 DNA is TGTGCCAGTAGTATACCCGGGACTGGCTCCGATACGCAGTATTTT. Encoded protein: CASSIPGTGSDTQYF.

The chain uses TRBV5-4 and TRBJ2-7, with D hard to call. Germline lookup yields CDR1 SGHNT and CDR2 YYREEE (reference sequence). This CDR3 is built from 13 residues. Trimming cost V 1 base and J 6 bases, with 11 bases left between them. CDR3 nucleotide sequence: TGTGCCAGCAGCTTGCCGGGTCCTTCCGAGCAGTACTTC. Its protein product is CASSLPGPSEQYF.

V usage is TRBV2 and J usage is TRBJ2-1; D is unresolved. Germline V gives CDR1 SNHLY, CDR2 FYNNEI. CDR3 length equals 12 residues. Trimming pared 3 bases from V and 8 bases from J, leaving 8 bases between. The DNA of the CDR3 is TGTGCCAGCAGTGATCCCCTAGATGAGCAGTTCTTC. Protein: CASSDPLDEQFF.

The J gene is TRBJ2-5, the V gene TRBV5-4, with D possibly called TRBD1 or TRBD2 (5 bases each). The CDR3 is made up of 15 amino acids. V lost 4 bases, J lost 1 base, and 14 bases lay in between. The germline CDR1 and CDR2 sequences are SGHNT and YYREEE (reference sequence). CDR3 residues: CASSPFSGRQETQYF. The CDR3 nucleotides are TGTGCCAGCAGCCCTTTCTCGGGGCGCCAAGAGACCCAGTACTTC.

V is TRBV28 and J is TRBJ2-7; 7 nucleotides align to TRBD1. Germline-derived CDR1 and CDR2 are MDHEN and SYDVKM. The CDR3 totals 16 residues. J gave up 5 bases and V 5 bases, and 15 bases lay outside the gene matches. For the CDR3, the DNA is TGTGCCAGCAGTACCGTTGGGACAGCGAGCCTAGACGAGCAGTACTTC. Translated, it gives CASSTVGTASLDEQYF. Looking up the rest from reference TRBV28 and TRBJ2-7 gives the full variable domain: DVKVTQSSRYLVKRTGEKVFLECVQDMDHENMFWYRQDPGLGLRLIYFSYDVKMKEKGDIPEGYSVSREKKERFSLILESASTNQTSMYLCASSTVGTASLDEQYFGPGTRLTVT.

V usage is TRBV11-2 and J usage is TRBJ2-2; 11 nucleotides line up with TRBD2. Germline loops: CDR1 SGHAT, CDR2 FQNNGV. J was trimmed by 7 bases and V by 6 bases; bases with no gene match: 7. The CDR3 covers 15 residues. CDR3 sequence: CASSTLAGAVGELFF. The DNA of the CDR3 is TGTGCCAGCAGTACACTAGCGGGAGCGGTCGGGGAGCTGTTTTTT.

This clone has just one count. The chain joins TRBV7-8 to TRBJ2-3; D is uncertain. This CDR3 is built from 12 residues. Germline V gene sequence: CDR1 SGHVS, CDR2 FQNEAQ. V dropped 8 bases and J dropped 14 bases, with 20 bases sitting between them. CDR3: CASGSGPPAGYF. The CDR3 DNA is TGTGCCAGCGGTTCCGGGCCTCCGGCTGGGTATTTT.